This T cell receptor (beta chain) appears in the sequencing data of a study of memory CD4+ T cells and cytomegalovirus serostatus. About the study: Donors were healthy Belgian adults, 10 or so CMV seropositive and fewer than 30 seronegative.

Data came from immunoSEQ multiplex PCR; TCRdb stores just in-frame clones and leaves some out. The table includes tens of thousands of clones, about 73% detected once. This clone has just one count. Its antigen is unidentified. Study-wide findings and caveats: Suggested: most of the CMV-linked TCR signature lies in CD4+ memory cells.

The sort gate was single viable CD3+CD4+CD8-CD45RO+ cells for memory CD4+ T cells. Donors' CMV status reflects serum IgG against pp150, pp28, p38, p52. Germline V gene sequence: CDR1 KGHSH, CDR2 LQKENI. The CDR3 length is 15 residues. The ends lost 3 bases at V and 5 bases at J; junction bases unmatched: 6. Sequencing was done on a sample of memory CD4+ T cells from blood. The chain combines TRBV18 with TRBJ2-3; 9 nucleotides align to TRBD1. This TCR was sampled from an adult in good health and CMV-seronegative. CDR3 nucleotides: TGTGCCAGCTCACCGGGACAGGGTATTTTAGATACGCAGTATTTT. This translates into CASSPGQGILDTQYF.